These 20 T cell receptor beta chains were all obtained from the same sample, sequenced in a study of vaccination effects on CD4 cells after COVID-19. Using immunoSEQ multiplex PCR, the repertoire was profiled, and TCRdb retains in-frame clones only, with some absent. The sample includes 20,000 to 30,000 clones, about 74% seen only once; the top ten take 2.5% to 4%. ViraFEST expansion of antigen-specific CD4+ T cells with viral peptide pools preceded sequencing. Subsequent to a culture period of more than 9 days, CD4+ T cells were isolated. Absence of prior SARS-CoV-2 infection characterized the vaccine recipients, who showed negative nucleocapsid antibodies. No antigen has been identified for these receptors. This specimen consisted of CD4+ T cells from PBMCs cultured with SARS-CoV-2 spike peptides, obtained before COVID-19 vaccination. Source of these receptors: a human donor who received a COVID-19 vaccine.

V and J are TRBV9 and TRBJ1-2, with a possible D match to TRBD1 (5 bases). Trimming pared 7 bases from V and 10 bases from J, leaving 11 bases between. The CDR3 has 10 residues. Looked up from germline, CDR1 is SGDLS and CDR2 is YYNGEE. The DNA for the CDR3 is TGTGCCAGCGCGGGACTGTACTACACCTTC. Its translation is CASAGLYYTF.

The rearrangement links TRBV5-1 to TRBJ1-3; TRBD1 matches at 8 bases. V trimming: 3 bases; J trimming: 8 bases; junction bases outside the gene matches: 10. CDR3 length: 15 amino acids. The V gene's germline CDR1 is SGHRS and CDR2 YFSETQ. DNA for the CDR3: TGCGCCAGCAGCTCGGGACAGGCAAAGGGAGACACCATATATTTT. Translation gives CASSSGQAKGDTIYF.

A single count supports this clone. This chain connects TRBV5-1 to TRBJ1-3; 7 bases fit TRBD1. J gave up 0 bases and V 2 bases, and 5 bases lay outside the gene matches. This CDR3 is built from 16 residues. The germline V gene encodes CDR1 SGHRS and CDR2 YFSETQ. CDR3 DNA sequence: TGCGCCAGCAGCTTAATCGCAGGGGGCTCTGGAAACACCATATATTTT. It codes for CASSLIAGGSGNTIYF.

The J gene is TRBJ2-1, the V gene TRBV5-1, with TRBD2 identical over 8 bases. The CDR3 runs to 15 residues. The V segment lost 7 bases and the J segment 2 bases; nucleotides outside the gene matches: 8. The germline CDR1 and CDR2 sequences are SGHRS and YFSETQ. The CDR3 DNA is TGCGCCAGCGGTATTGAGACTAGCGCCTACAATGAGCAGTTCTTC. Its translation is CASGIETSAYNEQFF.

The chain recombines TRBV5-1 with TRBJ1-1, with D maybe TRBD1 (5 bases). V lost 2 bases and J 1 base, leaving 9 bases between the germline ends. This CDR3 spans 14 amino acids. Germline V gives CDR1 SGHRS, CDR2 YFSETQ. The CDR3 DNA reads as TGCGCCAGCAGCTTATCCGGGGGGAACACTGAAGCTTTCTTT. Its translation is CASSLSGGNTEAFF.

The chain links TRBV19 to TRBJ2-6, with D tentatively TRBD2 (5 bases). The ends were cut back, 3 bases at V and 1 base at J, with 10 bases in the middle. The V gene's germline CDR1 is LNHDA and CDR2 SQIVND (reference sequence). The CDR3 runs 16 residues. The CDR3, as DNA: TGTGCCAGTAGTATTCTAGGCGGGTCTGGGGCCAACGTCCTGACTTTC. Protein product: CASSILGGSGANVLTF.

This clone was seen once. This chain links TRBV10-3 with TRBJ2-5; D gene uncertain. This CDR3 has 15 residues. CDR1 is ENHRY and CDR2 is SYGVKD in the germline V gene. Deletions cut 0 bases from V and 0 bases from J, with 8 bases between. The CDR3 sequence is CAISESQLNQETQYF. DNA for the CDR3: TGTGCCATCAGTGAGTCGCAGCTGAACCAAGAGACCCAGTACTTC.

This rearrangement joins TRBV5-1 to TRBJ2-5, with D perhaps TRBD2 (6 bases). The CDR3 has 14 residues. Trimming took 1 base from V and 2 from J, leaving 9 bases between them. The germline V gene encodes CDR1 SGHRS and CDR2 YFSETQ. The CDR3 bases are TGCGCCAGCAGCTTGACGGGGGTACAAGAGACCCAGTACTTC. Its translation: CASSLTGVQETQYF.

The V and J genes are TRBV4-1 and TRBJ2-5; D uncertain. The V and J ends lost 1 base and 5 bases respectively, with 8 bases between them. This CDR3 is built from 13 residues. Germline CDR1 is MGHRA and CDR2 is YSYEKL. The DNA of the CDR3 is TGCGCCAGCAGCCAAGTTATACGGGAGACCCAGTACTTC. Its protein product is CASSQVIRETQYF.

The CDR3 nucleotides read TGTGCCAGCAGCTTGTCCGCAGTCGACGGGGAGACCCAGTACTTC. It is translated as CASSLSAVDGETQYF. The chain carries TRBV5-5 and TRBJ2-5; the D is unclear. Germline CDR1 SGHKS, CDR2 YYEKEE (reference sequence). This CDR3 comprises 15 residues. V was shortened by 1 base and J by 5 bases, with 15 bases between the two germline ends.

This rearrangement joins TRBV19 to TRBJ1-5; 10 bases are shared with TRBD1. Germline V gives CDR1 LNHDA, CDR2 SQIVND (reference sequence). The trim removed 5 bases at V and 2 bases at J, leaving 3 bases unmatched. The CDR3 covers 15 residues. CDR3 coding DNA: TGTGCCAGTAGTGACAGGGGGCAGGGCAATCAGCCCCAGCATTTT. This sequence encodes CASSDRGQGNQPQHF.

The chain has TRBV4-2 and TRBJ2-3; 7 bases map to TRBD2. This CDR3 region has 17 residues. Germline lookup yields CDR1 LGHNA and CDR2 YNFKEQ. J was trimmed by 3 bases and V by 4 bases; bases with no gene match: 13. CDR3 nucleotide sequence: TGTGCCAGCAGCCCAGGGCACGGGGAGGGGAGAACAGATACGCAGTATTTT. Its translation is CASSPGHGEGRTDTQYF.

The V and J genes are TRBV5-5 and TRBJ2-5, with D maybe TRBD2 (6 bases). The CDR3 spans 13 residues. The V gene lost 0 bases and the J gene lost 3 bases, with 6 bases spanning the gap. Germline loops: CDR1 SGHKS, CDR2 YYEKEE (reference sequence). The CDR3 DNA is TGTGCCAGCAGCTTGGGGGGGGAAGAGACCCAGTACTTC. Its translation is CASSLGGEETQYF.

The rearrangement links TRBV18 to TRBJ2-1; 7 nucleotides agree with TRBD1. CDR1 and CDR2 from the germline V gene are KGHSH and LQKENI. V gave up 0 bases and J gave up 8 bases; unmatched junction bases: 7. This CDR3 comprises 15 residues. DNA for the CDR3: TGTGCCAGCTCACCACCGCGGACAGGTCACGATGAGCAGTTCTTC. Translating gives CASSPPRTGHDEQFF.

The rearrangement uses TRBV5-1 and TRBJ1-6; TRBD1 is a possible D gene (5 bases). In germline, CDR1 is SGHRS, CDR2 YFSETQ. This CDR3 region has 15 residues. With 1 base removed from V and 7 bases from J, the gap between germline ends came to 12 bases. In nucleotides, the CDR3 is TGCGCCAGCAGCTTGTTCGGGACGGAAAATTCACCCCTCCACTTT. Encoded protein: CASSLFGTENSPLHF.

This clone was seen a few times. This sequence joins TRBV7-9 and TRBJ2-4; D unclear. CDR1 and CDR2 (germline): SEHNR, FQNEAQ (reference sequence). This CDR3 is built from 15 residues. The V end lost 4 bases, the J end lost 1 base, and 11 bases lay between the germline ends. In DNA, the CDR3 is TGTGCCAGCAGCTCGGCTTTTCCTGCCAAAAACATTCAGTACTTC. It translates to CASSSAFPAKNIQYF.

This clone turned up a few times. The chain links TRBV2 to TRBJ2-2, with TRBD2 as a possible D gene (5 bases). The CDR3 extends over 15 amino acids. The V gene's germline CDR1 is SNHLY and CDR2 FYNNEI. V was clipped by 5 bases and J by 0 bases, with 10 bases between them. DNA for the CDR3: TGTGCCAGCAGTTGGAGGAAAACGAACACCGGGGAGCTGTTTTTT. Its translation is CASSWRKTNTGELFF.

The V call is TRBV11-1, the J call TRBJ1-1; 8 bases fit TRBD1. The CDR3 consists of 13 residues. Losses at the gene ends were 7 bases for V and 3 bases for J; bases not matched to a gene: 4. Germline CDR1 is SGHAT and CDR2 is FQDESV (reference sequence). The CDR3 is CASNKQGDTEAFF. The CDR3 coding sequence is TGTGCCAGCAACAAACAGGGGGACACTGAAGCTTTCTTT.

The CDR3 reads CASNRDMGPSEQYF. CDR3 DNA sequence: TGTGCCAGCAATAGAGACATGGGCCCTTCCGAGCAGTACTTC. J is TRBJ2-7 and V is TRBV2; D is unresolved. With 7 bases removed from V and 6 bases from J, the gap between germline ends came to 19 bases. The CDR3 totals 14 residues. CDR1 and CDR2 (germline): SNHLY, FYNNEI.

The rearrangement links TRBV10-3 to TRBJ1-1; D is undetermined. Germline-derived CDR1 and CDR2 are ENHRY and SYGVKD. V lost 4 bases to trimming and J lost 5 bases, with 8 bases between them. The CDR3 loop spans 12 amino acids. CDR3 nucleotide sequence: TGTGCCATCAGTGCGAGTTGGACTGAAGCTTTCTTT. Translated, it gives CAISASWTEAFF.